The rows below give T cell receptor beta chains drawn from one sample of a study of glioma-infiltrating T cells after dendritic cell vaccination. Profiled with immunoSEQ multiplex PCR; TCRdb holds only in-frame clones, not every one. The sample has 40,000 or so clones, about 80% seen once; the top ten hold about 7.8%. Sequenced here: blood, sampled before dendritic cell vaccination. These receptors were collected from a human donor with glioblastoma. The CDR3 runs from the conserved cysteine through the conserved F or W. A D gene is named only where the DNA matches it firmly. The size field is filled for only some rows; it gives once, few, many or a size class.

TRBJ2-5 . . TRBV5-1 CASSLQGIQETQYF TGCGCCAGCAGCTTACAGGGTATCCAAGAGACCCAGTACTTC
TRBJ1-1 few TRBD1 TRBV19 CASRRGQVITEAFF TGTGCCAGTAGGCGGGGACAGGTGATCACTGAAGCTTTCTTT
TRBJ2-1 . . TRBV25-1 CASSSTGVHNEQFF TGTGCCAGCAGTTCGACCGGGGTTCACAATGAGCAGTTCTTC
TRBJ2-7 . TRBD1 TRBV5-3 CARSRGQGAMLQYF TGTGCCAGAAGCCGGGGACAGGGGGCAATGTTGCAGTACTTC
TRBJ1-4 . . TRBV18 CASSSDIQQNEKLFF TGTGCCAGCTCAAGTGACATTCAGCAAAATGAAAAACTGTTTTTT
TRBJ2-3 . TRBD2 TRBV29-1 CSAEYGGFTDTQYF TGCAGCGCCGAATACGGGGGGTTCACAGATACGCAGTATTTT
TRBJ2-5 . TRBD2 TRBV5-4 CASSARLAGGQETQYF TGTGCCAGCAGCGCTCGATTAGCGGGGGGGCAAGAGACCCAGTACTTC
TRBJ2-7 . . TRBV6-5 CASSYGGQGQTFF TGTGCCAGCAGTTACGGAGGGCAGGGACAGACCTTTTTC
TRBJ2-7 . . TRBV11-1 CASSLTLAHFPYEQYF TGTGCCAGCAGCTTAACTCTAGCCCACTTCCCTTACGAGCAGTACTTC
TRBJ1-2 . . TRBV30 CAWSPLDSRSRGYTF TGTGCCTGGTCCCCGTTGGACAGCCGATCCAGGGGCTACACCTTC
TRBJ2-5 . TRBD2 TRBV7-9 CASSRGAGGRETQYF TGTGCCAGCAGCCGAGGAGCGGGGGGGCGGGAGACCCAGTACTTC
TRBJ2-5 once TRBD2 TRBV5-1 CASRDSGGAAETQYF TGCGCCAGCAGGGATAGCGGGGGGGCTGCAGAGACCCAGTACTTC
TRBJ1-5 few TRBD1 TRBV5-8 CATSRGLTSNQPQHF TGTGCCACTTCAAGGGGGCTCACTAGCAATCAGCCCCAGCATTTT
TRBJ1-2 . . TRBV30 CAWSPDSTDYGYTF TGTGCCTGGAGTCCGGACAGTACTGACTATGGCTACACCTTC
TRBJ2-7 . TRBD2 TRBV7-3 CASSLLGGGAQEQYF TGTGCCAGCAGCTTATTGGGCGGGGGGGCACAAGAGCAGTACTTC
TRBJ1-2 . TRBD1 TRBV6-5 CASSRGPYTF TGTGCCAGCAGTAGGGGGCCTTACACCTTC
TRBJ2-2 once . TRBV5-1 CASSFFAGKNTGELFF TGCGCCAGCAGCTTTTTTGCGGGGAAGAACACCGGGGAGCTGTTTTTT
TRBJ2-1 . TRBD2 TRBV11-2 CASSLDSLAGGYNEQFF TGTGCCAGCAGCTTAGATAGCCTAGCGGGGGGGTACAATGAGCAGTTCTTC